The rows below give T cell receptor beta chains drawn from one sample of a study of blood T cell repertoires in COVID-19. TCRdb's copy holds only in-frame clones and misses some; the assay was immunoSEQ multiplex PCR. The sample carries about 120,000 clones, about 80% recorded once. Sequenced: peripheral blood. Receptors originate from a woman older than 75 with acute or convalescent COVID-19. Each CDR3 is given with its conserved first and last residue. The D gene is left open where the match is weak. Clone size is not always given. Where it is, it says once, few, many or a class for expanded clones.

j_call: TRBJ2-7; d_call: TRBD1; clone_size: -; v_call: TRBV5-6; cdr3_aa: CASSGGTGSEQYF; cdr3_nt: TGTGCCAGCAGCGGGGGGACAGGGAGCGAGCAGTACTTC
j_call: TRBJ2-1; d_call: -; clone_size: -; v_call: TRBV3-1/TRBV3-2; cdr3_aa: CASSPITGEQFF; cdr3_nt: TGTGCCAGCAGCCCAATTACGGGTGAGCAGTTCTTC
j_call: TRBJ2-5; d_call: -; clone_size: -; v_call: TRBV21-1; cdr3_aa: CASSKVETGWYSQETQYF; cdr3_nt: TGTGCCAGCAGCAAAGTAGAGACAGGGTGGTATTCCCAAGAGACCCAGTACTTC
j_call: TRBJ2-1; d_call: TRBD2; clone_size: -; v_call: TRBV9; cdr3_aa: CASSPGLAGVNEQFF; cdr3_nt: TGTGCCAGCAGCCCGGGACTAGCGGGAGTGAATGAGCAGTTCTTC
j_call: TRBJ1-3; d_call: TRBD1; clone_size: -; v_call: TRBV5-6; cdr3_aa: CASSLGQGASGNTIYF; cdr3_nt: TGTGCCAGCAGCTTGGGACAGGGGGCATCGGGAAACACCATATATTTT
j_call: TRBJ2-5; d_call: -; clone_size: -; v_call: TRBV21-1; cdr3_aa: CATPTGRQETQYF; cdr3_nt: TGTGCCACCCCGACAGGGCGCCAAGAGACCCAGTACTTC
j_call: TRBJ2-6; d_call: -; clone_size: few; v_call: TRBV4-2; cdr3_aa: CASSQPGSGANVLTF; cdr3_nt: TGTGCCAGCAGCCAGCCGGGGTCTGGGGCCAACGTCCTGACTTTC
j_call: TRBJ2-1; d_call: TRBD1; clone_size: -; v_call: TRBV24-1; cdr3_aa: CATSDSGQGGNEQFF; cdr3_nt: TGTGCCACCAGTGATTCCGGACAGGGAGGCAATGAGCAGTTCTTC
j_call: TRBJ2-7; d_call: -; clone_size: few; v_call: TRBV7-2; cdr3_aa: CASSLNRDRGEQYF; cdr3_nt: TGTGCCAGCAGCTTAAACCGAGACCGAGGCGAGCAGTACTTC
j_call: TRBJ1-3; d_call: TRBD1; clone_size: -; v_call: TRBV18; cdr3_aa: CASSPDRVGNTIYF; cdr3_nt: TGTGCCAGCTCCCCGGACAGGGTTGGAAACACCATATATTTT
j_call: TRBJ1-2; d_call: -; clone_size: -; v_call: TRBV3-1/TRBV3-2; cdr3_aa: CASSQDPGQIGSGYTF; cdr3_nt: TGTGCCAGCAGCCAAGATCCAGGGCAGATCGGTTCTGGCTACACCTTC
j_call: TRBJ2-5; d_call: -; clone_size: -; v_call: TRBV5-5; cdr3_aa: CASSLALQETQYF; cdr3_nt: TGTGCCAGCAGCTTGGCTCTACAAGAGACCCAGTACTTC
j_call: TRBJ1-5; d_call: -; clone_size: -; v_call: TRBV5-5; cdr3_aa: CASSPGAIQPQHF; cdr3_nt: TGTGCCAGCAGCCCTGGGGCAATTCAGCCCCAGCATTTT
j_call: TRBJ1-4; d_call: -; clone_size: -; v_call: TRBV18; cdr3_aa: CASSPANGANEKLFF; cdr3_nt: TGTGCCAGCTCCCCGGCCAACGGGGCTAATGAAAAACTGTTTTTT
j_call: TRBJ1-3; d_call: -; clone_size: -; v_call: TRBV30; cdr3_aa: CAWTGRGGNTIYF; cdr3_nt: TGTGCCTGGACTGGCAGGGGAGGAAACACCATATATTTT
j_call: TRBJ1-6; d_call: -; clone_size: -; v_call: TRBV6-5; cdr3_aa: CASSYGTLNYNSPLHF; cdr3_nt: TGTGCCAGCAGTTACGGGACACTCAATTATAATTCACCCCTCCACTTT
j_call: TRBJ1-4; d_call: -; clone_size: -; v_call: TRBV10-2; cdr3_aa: CASSEVGGVGEKLFF; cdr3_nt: TGCGCCAGCAGTGAGGTGGGGGGAGTGGGTGAAAAACTGTTTTTT
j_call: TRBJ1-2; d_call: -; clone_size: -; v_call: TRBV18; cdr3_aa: CASSPTDGDYGYTF; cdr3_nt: TGTGCCAGCTCTCCGACAGATGGGGACTATGGCTACACCTTC
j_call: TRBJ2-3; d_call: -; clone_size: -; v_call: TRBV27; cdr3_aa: CASSLGLTTDTQYF; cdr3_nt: TGTGCCAGCAGTTTGGGGCTCACCACAGATACGCAGTATTTT
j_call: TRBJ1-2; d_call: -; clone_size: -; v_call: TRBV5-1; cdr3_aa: CASSLDGRGHDGYTF; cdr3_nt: TGCGCCAGCAGCTTGGATGGTAGAGGCCACGATGGCTACACCTTC
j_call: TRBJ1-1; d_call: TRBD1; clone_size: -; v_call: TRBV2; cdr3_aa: CASSRAGQGGTEAFF; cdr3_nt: TGTGCCAGCAGCCGGGCCGGACAGGGTGGGACTGAAGCTTTCTTT
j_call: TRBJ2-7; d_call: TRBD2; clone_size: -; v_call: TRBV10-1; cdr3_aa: CASSEHRLAGVTYEQYF; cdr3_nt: TGCGCCAGCAGTGAGCATAGGCTAGCGGGGGTCACCTACGAGCAGTACTTC
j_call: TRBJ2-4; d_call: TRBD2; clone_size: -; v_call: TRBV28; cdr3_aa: CASRRTGTRSFGQYF; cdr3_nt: TGTGCCAGCAGGCGAACCGGGACTAGAAGTTTCGGTCAGTACTTC
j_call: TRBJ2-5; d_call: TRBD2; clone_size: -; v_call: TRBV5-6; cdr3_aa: CASSQHVGSGGGTQYF; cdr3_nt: TGTGCCAGCAGCCAACACGTGGGCAGCGGGGGGGGGACCCAGTACTTC
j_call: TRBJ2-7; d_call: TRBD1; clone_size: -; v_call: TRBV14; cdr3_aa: CASSQGAAGGEQYF; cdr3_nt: TGTGCCAGCAGCCAAGGGGCGGCAGGGGGCGAGCAGTACTTC
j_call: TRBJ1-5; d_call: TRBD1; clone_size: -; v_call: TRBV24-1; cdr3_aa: CATSAGGEQPQHF; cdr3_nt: TGTGCCACCAGTGCAGGGGGCGAACAGCCCCAGCATTTT
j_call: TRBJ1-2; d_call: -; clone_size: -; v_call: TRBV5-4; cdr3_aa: CATGGAVTYGYTF; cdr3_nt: TGTGCCACGGGGGGGGCCGTAACCTATGGCTACACCTTC
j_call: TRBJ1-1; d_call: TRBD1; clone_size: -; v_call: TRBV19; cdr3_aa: CASRTDRARLNTEAFF; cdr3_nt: TGTGCCAGTAGGACGGACAGGGCTAGGTTAAACACTGAAGCTTTCTTT
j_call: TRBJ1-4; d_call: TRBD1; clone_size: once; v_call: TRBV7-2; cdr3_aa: CASSSSGGDNEKLFF; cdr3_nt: TGTGCCAGCAGCTCTTCAGGGGGCGATAATGAAAAACTGTTTTTT
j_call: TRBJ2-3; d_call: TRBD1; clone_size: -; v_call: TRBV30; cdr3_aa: CAWMATGADADTQYF; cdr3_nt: TGTGCCTGGATGGCGACAGGGGCTGACGCAGATACGCAGTATTTT
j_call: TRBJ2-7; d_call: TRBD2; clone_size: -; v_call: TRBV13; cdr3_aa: CASSLGLADTYEQYF; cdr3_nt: TGTGCCAGCAGCTTAGGACTAGCGGATACCTACGAGCAGTACTTC
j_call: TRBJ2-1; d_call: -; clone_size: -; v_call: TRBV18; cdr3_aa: CASSPYSGIGDYNEQFF; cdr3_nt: TGTGCCAGCTCACCGTATAGCGGAATAGGAGACTACAATGAGCAGTTCTTC
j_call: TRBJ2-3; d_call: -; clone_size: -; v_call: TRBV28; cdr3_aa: CASSFGGGTDTQYF; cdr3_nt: TGTGCCAGCAGTTTTGGGGGCGGCACAGATACGCAGTATTTT
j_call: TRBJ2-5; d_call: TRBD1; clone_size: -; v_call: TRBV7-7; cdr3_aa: CASSFNRGQEKTQYF; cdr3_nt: TGTGCTAGCAGCTTTAACAGGGGGCAGGAGAAGACCCAGTACTTC
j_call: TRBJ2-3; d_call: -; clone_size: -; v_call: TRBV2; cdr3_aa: CASRRIADTQYF; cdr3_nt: TGTGCCAGCAGGAGGATAGCAGATACGCAGTATTTT
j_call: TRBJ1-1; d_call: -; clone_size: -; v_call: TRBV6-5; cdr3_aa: CASFPFGGHTEAFF; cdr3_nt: TGTGCCAGCTTTCCCTTCGGGGGGCACACTGAAGCTTTCTTT
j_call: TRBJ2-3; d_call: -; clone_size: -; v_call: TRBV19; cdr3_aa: CASSITEAGPDTQYF; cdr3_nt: TGTGCCAGTAGTATCACAGAAGCTGGCCCAGATACGCAGTATTTT
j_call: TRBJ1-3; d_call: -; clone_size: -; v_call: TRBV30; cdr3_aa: CAWSVQTWPERNTIYF; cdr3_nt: TGTGCCTGGAGTGTACAGACGTGGCCGGAACGAAACACCATATATTTT
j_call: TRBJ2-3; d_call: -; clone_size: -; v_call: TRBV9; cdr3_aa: CASSVERSSDTQYF; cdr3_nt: TGTGCCAGCAGCGTAGAGAGATCCTCAGATACGCAGTATTTT
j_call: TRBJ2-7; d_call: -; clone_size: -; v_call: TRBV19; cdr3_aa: CASSILGGTYEQYF; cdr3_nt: TGTGCCAGTAGTATCCTCGGGGGGACATACGAGCAGTACTTC
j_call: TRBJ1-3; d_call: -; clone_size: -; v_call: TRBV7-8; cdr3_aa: CASSLPRPSSGNTIYF; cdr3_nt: TGTGCCAGCAGCTTACCTAGACCGAGCTCTGGAAACACCATATATTTT
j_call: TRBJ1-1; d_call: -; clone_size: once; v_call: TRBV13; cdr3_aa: CASSLDRTYNTEAFF; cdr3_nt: TGTGCCAGCAGCTTAGACCGGACATATAACACTGAAGCTTTCTTT
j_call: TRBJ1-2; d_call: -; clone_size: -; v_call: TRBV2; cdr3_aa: CASSRLSYGYTF; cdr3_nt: TGTGCCAGCAGTCGACTGAGTTATGGCTACACCTTC
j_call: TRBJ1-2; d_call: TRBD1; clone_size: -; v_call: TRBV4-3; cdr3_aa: CASSQDRGRGNYGYTF; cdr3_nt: TGCGCCAGCAGCCAAGATCGAGGCAGGGGGAACTATGGCTACACCTTC
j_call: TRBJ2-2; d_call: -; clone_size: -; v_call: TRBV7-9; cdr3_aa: CASSLDHNTGELFF; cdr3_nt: TGTGCCAGCAGCTTAGATCATAACACCGGGGAGCTGTTTTTT
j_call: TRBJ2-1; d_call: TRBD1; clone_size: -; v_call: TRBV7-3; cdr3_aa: CASSKTGFEQFF; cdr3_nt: TGTGCCAGCAGCAAGACAGGGTTTGAGCAGTTCTTC
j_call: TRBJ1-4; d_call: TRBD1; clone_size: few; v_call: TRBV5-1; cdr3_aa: CASSLQGAEKLFF; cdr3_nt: TGCGCCAGCAGTTTACAGGGGGCCGAAAAACTGTTTTTT
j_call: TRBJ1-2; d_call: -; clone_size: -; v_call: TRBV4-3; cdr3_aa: CASSQDSQRGGYTF; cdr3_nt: TGCGCCAGCAGCCAAGATTCCCAGCGAGGGGGCTACACCTTC
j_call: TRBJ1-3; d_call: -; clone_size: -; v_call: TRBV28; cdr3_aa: CASSDLGGPNYKYSGNTIYF; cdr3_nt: TGTGCCAGCAGTGATCTGGGGGGGCCGAACTACAAATACTCTGGAAACACCATATATTTT
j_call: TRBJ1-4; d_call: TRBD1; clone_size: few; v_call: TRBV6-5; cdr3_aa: CASSYGDRANEKLFF; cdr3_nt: TGTGCCAGCAGTTACGGGGACAGGGCTAATGAAAAACTGTTTTTT
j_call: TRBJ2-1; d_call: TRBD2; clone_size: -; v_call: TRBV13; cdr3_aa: CASSVLLAALSYNEQFF; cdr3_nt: TGTGCCAGCAGCGTCCTTCTAGCGGCCCTTTCCTACAATGAGCAGTTCTTC
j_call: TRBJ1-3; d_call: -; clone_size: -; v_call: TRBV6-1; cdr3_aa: CASSEDGRGNTIYF; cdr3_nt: TGTGCCAGCAGTGAAGACGGGAGGGGAAACACCATATATTTT
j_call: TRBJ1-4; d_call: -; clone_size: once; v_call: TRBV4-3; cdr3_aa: CASSLYRAGEKLFF; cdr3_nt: TGCGCCAGCAGCCTATACAGGGCCGGCGAAAAACTGTTTTTT
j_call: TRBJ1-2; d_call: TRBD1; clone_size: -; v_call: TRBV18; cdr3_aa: CASSPSHRGNYGYTF; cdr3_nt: TGTGCCAGCTCACCATCACACAGGGGTAACTATGGCTACACCTTC
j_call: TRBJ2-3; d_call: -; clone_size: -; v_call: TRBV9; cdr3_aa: CASSVTVTDTQYF; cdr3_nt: TGTGCCAGCAGCGTAACTGTCACAGATACGCAGTATTTT
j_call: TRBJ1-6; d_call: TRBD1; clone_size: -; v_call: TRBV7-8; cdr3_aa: CASSLVGTGRYNSPLHF; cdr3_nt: TGTGCCAGCAGCTTAGTAGGGACAGGGAGGTATAATTCACCCCTCCACTTT
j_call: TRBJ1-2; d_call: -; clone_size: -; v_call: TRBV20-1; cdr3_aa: CSVNRDGYTF; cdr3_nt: TGCAGTGTCAACAGGGATGGCTACACCTTC